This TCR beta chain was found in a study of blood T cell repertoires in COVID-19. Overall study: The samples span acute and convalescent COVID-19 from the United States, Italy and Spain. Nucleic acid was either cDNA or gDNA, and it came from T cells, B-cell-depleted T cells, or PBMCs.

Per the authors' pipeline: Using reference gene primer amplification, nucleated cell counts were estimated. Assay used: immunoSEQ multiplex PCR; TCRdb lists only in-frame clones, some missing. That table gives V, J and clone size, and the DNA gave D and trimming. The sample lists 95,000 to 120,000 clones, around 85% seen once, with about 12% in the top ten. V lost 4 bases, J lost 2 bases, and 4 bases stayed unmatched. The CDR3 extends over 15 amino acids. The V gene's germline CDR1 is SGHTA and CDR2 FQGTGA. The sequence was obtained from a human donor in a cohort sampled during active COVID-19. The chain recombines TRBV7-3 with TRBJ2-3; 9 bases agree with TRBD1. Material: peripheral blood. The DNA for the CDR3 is TGTGCCAGCAGCTCGACAGGGGGATTCACAGATACGCAGTATTTT. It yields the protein CASSSTGGFTDTQYF.